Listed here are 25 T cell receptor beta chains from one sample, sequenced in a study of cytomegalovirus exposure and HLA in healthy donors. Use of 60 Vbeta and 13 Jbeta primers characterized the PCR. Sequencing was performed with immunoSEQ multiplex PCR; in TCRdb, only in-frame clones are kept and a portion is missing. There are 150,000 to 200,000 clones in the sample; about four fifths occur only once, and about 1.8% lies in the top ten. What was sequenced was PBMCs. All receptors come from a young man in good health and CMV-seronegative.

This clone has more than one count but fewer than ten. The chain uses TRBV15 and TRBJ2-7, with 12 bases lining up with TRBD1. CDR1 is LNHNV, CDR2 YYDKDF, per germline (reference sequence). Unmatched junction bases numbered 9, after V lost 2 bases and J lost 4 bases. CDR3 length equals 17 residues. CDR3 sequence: CATSRSPGTGGMYEQYF. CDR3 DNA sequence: TGTGCCACCAGCAGATCCCCCGGGACAGGGGGCATGTACGAGCAGTACTTC.

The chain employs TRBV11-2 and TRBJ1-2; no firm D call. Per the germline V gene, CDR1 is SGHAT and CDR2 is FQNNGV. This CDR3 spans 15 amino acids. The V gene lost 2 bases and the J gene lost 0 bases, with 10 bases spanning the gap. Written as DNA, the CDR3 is TGTGCCAGCAGCTTAACGCTATCTCCTAACTATGGCTACACCTTC. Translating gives CASSLTLSPNYGYTF.

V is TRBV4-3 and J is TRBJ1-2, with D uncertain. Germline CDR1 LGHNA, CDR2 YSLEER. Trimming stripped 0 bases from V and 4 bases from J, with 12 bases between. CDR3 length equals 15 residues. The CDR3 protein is CASSQDRGPGYGYTF. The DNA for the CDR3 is TGCGCCAGCAGCCAAGATAGAGGGCCAGGCTATGGCTACACCTTC.

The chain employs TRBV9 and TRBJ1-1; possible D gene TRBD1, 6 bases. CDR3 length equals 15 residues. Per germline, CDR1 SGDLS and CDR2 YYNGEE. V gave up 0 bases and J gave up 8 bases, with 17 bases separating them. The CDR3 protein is CASSVGITSGTEAFF. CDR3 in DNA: TGTGCCAGCAGCGTAGGGATAACTAGCGGGACAGAAGCTTTCTTT.

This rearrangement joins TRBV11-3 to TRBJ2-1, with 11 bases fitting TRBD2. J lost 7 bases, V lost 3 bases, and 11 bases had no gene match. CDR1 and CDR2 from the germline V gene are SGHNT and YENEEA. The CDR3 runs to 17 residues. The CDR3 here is CASSFRYLAGGPNEQFF. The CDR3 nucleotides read TGTGCCAGCAGCTTCAGATACTTAGCGGGGGGGCCTAATGAGCAGTTCTTC.

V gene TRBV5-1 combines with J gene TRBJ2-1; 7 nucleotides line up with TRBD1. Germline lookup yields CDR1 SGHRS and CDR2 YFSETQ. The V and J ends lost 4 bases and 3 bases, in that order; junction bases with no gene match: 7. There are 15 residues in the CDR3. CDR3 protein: CASSITGTDYNEQFF. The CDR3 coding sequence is TGCGCCAGCAGCATCACCGGGACAGACTACAATGAGCAGTTCTTC.

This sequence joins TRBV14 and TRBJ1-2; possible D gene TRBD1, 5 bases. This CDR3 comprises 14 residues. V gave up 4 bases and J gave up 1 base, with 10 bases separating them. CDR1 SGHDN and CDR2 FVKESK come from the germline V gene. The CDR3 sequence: CASSPVGLNYGYTF. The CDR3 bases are TGTGCCAGCAGCCCCGTGGGACTTAACTATGGCTACACCTTC.

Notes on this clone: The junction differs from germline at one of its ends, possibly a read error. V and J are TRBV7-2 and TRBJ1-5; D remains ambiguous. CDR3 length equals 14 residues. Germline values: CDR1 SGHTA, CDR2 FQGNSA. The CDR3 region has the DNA TGTGCCAGCAGCTTAACTAGTGGCAATCAGCCTCAGCATTTT. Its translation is CASSLTSGNQPQHF.

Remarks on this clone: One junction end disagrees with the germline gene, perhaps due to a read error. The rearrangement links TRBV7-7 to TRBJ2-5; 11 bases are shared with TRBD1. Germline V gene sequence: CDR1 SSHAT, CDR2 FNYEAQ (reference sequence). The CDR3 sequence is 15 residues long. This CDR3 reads CASSWGQGVEETQYF. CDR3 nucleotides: TGTGCTAGCAGCTGGGGACAGGGGGTAGAAGAGACCCAGTACTTC.

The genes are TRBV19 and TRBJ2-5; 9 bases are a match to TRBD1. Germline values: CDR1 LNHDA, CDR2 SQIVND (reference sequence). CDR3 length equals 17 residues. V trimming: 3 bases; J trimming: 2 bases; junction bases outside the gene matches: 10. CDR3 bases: TGTGCCAGTAGTATTCGGGGACAGGGAAGAGGGCAAGAGACCCAGTACTTC. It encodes CASSIRGQGRGQETQYF.

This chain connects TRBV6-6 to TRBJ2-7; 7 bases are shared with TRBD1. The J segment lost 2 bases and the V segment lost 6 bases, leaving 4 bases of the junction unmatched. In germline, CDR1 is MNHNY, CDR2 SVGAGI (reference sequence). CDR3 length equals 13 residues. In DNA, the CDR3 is TGTGCCAGCAGCTGGACAGGTCCCTACGAGCAGTACTTC. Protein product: CASSWTGPYEQYF.

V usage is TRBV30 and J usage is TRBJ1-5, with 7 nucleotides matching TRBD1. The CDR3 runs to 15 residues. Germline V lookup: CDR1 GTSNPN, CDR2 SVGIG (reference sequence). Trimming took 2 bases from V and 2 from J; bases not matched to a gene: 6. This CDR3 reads CAWSPGGGRNQPQHF. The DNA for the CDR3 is TGTGCCTGGAGTCCAGGAGGGGGCCGCAATCAGCCCCAGCATTTT.

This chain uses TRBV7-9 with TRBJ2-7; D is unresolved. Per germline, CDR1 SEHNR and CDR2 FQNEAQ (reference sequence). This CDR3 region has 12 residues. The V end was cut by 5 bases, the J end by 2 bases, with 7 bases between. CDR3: CASSPPAYEQYF. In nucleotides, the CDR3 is TGTGCCAGCAGCCCTCCGGCCTACGAGCAGTACTTC.

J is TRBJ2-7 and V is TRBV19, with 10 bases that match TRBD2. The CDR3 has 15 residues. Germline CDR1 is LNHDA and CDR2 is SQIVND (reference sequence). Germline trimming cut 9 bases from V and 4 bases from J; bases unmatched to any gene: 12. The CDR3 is CASSLAGTSVYEQYF. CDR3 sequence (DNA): TGTGCCAGCTCTTTAGCCGGGACTAGCGTTTACGAGCAGTACTTC.

CDR3 DNA sequence: TGTGCCAGCAGCCAAGATCCCAGACTAGCGGGAGGACCGGTCTACGAGCAGTACTTC. As protein: CASSQDPRLAGGPVYEQYF. The rearrangement uses TRBV4-2 and TRBJ2-7, with 13 nucleotides matching TRBD2. The germline V gene has CDR1 LGHNA and CDR2 YNFKEQ. V gave up 0 bases and J gave up 3 bases; unmatched junction bases: 11. This CDR3 region has 19 residues.

CDR3 sequence reads: CASSPLGGGEQYF. Here the CDR3 DNA reads TGTGCCAGCAGCCCCCTAGGGGGTGGCGAGCAGTACTTC. The chain has TRBV7-2 and TRBJ2-5, with a possible D match to TRBD1 (6 bases). TRBJ2-7 explains the end of the DNA better; the J call may be wrong. CDR1 and CDR2 (germline): SGHTA, FQGNSA. The length of the CDR3 is 13 residues.

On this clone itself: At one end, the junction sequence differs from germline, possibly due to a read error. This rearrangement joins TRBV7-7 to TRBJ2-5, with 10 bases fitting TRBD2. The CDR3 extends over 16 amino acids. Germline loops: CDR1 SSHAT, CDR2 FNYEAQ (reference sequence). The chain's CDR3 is CASSSVSGGSRETQYF. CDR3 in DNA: TGTGCTAGCAGCTCAGTTAGCGGGGGGAGCAGAGAGACCCAGTACTTC.

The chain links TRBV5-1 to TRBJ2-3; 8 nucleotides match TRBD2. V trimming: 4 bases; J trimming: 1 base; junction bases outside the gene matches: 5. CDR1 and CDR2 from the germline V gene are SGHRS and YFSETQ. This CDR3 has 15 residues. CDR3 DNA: TGCGCCAGCAGCGCGGGACTAGGGGGCACAGATACGCAGTATTTT. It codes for CASSAGLGGTDTQYF.

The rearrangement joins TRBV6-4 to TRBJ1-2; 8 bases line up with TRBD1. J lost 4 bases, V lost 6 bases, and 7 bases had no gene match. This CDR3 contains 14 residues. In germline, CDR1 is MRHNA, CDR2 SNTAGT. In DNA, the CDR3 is TGTGCCAGCAGAATGGGGACAGGTGCCTATGGCTACACCTTC. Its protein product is CASRMGTGAYGYTF.

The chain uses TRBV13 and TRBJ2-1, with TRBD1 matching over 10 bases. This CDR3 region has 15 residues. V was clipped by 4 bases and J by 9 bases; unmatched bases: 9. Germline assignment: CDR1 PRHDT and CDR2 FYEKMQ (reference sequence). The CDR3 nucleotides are TGTGCCAGCAGCTCCCCGGGACAGGGGATTCCTGAGCAGTTCTTC. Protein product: CASSSPGQGIPEQFF. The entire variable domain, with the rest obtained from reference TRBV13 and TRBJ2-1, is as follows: AAGVIQSPRHLIKEKRETATLKCYPIPRHDTVYWYQQGPGQDPQFLISFYEKMQSDKGSIPDRFSAQQFSDYHSELNMSSLELGDSALYFCASSSPGQGIPEQFFGPGTRLTVL.

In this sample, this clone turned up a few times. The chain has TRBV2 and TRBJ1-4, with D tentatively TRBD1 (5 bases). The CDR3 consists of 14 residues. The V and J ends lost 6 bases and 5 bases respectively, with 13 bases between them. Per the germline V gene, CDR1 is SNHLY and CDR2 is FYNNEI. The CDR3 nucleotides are TGTGCCAGCAGCGCTCAGGGTGGAAATGAAAAACTGTTTTTT. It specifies CASSAQGGNEKLFF.

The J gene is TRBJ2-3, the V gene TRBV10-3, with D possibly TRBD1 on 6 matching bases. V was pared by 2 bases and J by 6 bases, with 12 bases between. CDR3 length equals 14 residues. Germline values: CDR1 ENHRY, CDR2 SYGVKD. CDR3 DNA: TGTGCCATCAGTGAGAGTCTGCAGGGGGATACGCAGTATTTT. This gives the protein CAISESLQGDTQYF.

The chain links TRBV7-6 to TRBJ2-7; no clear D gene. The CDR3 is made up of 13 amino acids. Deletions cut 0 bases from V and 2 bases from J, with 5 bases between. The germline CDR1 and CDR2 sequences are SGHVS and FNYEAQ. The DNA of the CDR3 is TGTGCCAGCAGCTTAGCAGGAGCCTACGAGCAGTACTTC. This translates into CASSLAGAYEQYF.

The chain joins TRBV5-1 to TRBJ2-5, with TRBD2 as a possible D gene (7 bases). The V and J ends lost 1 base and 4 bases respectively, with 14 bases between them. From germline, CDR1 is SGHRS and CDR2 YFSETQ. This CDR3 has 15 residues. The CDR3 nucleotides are TGCGCCAGCAGCTTGTCTTCGGGGGGCCTAGAGACCCAGTACTTC. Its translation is CASSLSSGGLETQYF.

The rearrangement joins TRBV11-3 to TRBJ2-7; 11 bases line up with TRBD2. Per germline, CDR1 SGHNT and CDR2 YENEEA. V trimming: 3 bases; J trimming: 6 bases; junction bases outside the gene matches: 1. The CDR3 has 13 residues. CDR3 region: CASSLGLAAEQYF. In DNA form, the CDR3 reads TGTGCCAGCAGCTTGGGACTAGCGGCCGAGCAGTACTTC.